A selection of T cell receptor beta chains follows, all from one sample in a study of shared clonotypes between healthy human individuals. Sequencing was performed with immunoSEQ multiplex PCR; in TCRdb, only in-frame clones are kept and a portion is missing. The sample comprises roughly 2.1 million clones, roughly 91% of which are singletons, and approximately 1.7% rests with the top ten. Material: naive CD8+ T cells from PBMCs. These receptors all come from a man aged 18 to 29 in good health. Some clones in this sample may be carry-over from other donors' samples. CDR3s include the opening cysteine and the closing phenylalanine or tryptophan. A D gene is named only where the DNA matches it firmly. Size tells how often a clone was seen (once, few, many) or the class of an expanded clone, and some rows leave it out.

cdr3_nt: TGTGCCAGCAGCTTGTCTGATGGACGGCTGAAGTACGAGCAGTACTTC; cdr3_aa: CASSLSDGRLKYEQYF; clone_size: once; j_call: TRBJ2-7; v_call: TRBV7-9; d_call: .
cdr3_nt: TGTGCCAGCAGTTTATGGGGAACCGGGGAGCTGTTTTTT; cdr3_aa: CASSLWGTGELFF; clone_size: .; j_call: TRBJ2-2; v_call: TRBV27; d_call: .
cdr3_nt: TGTGCCAGCAGTTACTCGCAGGGATCCTACGAGCAGTACTTC; cdr3_aa: CASSYSQGSYEQYF; clone_size: .; j_call: TRBJ2-7; v_call: TRBV6-5; d_call: .
cdr3_nt: TGCAGTGCCAGGGGGGGGAAGGGCTACACCTTC; cdr3_aa: CSARGGKGYTF; clone_size: .; j_call: TRBJ1-2; v_call: TRBV20-1; d_call: TRBD1
cdr3_nt: TGTGCCACCAGCAGAGAAAAGTCTAGCGGGAGCTTTTACTTGGGCGAGCAGTACTTC; cdr3_aa: CATSREKSSGSFYLGEQYF; clone_size: .; j_call: TRBJ2-7; v_call: TRBV15; d_call: TRBD2
cdr3_nt: TGTGCTAGTGGTTTGGCGGGGTCCAATGAGCAGTTCTTC; cdr3_aa: CASGLAGSNEQFF; clone_size: .; j_call: TRBJ2-1; v_call: TRBV12-5; d_call: .
cdr3_nt: TGCAGCGTTTCAGGGGAGAAGGCGGTCACCAGCTCCTACGAGCAGTACTTC; cdr3_aa: CSVSGEKAVTSSYEQYF; clone_size: .; j_call: TRBJ2-7; v_call: TRBV29-1; d_call: .
cdr3_nt: TGTGCCAGCAGTGAATGGTGGGACGAGCAGTACTTC; cdr3_aa: CASSEWWDEQYF; clone_size: once; j_call: TRBJ2-7; v_call: TRBV6-1; d_call: .
cdr3_nt: TGTGCCAGCAGCTTGGGGACAGTCTATGGCTACACCTTC; cdr3_aa: CASSLGTVYGYTF; clone_size: once; j_call: TRBJ1-2; v_call: TRBV7-9; d_call: TRBD1
cdr3_nt: TGTGCCAGCAGTTTATCGAGGGGGGACACTGAAGCTTTCTTT; cdr3_aa: CASSLSRGDTEAFF; clone_size: .; j_call: TRBJ1-1; v_call: TRBV27; d_call: .
cdr3_nt: TGTGCCAGCAGTTTATTAGGGACTAGCGGGAGATTGGTGGTCGATGAGCAGTTCTTC; cdr3_aa: CASSLLGTSGRLVVDEQFF; clone_size: .; j_call: TRBJ2-1; v_call: TRBV27; d_call: TRBD2
cdr3_nt: TGTGCCAGCAGTTTGCAGCCGGGACAGGGACTATTTTATGAAGCTTTCTTT; cdr3_aa: CASSLQPGQGLFYEAFF; clone_size: .; j_call: TRBJ1-1; v_call: TRBV27; d_call: TRBD1
cdr3_nt: TGCGCCAGCAGCCACGGGACTAGCGGGAGTAGGAATACGCAGTATTTT; cdr3_aa: CASSHGTSGSRNTQYF; clone_size: .; j_call: TRBJ2-3; v_call: TRBV4-1; d_call: TRBD2
cdr3_nt: TGTGCCGGGAGCCTAGCGGGAGAGACAGATACGCAGTATTTT; cdr3_aa: CAGSLAGETDTQYF; clone_size: .; j_call: TRBJ2-3; v_call: TRBV6-6; d_call: TRBD2
cdr3_nt: TGTGCCAGCAGTTTGACGGGGGCTGAAGCTTTCTTT; cdr3_aa: CASSLTGAEAFF; clone_size: .; j_call: TRBJ1-1; v_call: TRBV28; d_call: .
cdr3_nt: TGTGCCAGCAGCTTATCGGGCGGAGCCGAATCCTACGAGCAGTACTTC; cdr3_aa: CASSLSGGAESYEQYF; clone_size: .; j_call: TRBJ2-7; v_call: TRBV11-2; d_call: .
cdr3_nt: TGTGCCAGCAGACCTAGACAGGGTCTGTTGGATAACACCTTC; cdr3_aa: CASRPRQGLLDNTF; clone_size: .; j_call: TRBJ1-2; v_call: TRBV7-9; d_call: TRBD1
cdr3_nt: TGTGCCTGGAGACCATACCGGGAACACTACGAGCAGTACTTC; cdr3_aa: CAWRPYREHYEQYF; clone_size: .; j_call: TRBJ2-7; v_call: TRBV30; d_call: .
cdr3_nt: TGTGCCAGCAGTGAGTTGCGGGGCCTAGACGGCAATCAGCCCCAGCATTTT; cdr3_aa: CASSELRGLDGNQPQHF; clone_size: .; j_call: TRBJ1-5; v_call: TRBV6-1; d_call: .
cdr3_nt: TGTGCCAGCAGCGTAGGGCAGGGGGCTCGGACCGGGGAGCTGTTTTTT; cdr3_aa: CASSVGQGARTGELFF; clone_size: .; j_call: TRBJ2-2; v_call: TRBV9; d_call: TRBD1